The next 19 T cell receptor beta chains were all read from a single sample in a study of cytomegalovirus exposure and HLA in healthy donors. Primers for the PCR totalled 60 Vbeta and 13 Jbeta. Assay: immunoSEQ multiplex PCR; the TCRdb copy retains only in-frame clones and omits some. This table holds approximately 170,000 clones, around 80% found once. Sequencing input: PBMCs. These receptors were collected from a female donor in good health and CMV-seronegative.

The genes are TRBV2 and TRBJ1-2; D might be TRBD1 (6 bases). V lost 8 bases and J lost 2, with 12 bases in between. The CDR3 has 13 residues. In germline, CDR1 is SNHLY, CDR2 FYNNEI. As DNA, the CDR3 is TGTGCCAGCGGGGGGGGCAGAAACTATGGCTACACCTTC. Translating gives CASGGGRNYGYTF.

CDR3 nucleotide sequence: TGTGCCAGCAGCTCCCCCAACTCCTATAATTCACCCCTCCACTTT. Translated: CASSSPNSYNSPLHF. The rearrangement links TRBV5-6 to TRBJ1-6, with D uncertain. The CDR3 sequence is 15 residues long. Looked up from germline, CDR1 is SGHDT and CDR2 is YYEEEE. Trimming stripped 3 bases from V and 0 bases from J, with 7 bases between. Supplemented by reference TRBV5-6 and TRBJ1-6, the full variable domain reads DAGVTQSPTHLIKTRGQQVTLRCSPKSGHDTVSWYQQALGQGPQFIFQYYEEEERQRGNFPDRFSGHQFPNYSSELNVNALLLGDSALYLCASSSPNSYNSPLHFGNGTRLTVT.

This rearrangement joins TRBV9 to TRBJ1-2; 8 nucleotides align to TRBD1. V was pared by 0 bases and J by 6 bases, with 7 bases of the junction left unmatched. The CDR3 extends over 15 amino acids. Germline assignment: CDR1 SGDLS and CDR2 YYNGEE. CDR3 coding DNA: TGTGCCAGCAGCGTAGATGGGGCAGGGGGCGATGGCTACACCTTC. This codes for CASSVDGAGGDGYTF.

This clone turned up a few times. V is TRBV27 and J is TRBJ2-7; a weak D match, TRBD2 (6 bases). Trimming shortened V by 5 bases and J by 1 base, and 18 bases separated the two germline ends. Germline CDR1 reads MNHEY; CDR2 reads SMNVEV (reference sequence). The CDR3 has 16 amino acids. CDR3 coding DNA: TGTGCCAGCAGTCCCTCTGGAGGGGAGGATTCCTACGAGCAGTACTTC. It is translated as CASSPSGGEDSYEQYF.

V usage is TRBV6-4 and J usage is TRBJ2-2; D might be TRBD2 (6 bases). In germline, CDR1 is MRHNA, CDR2 SNTAGT. V was pared by 6 bases and J by 4 bases, with 12 bases between. The CDR3 totals 14 residues. CDR3 protein: CASRETAGTGELFF. CDR3 bases: TGTGCCAGCAGAGAGACAGCGGGCACCGGGGAGCTGTTTTTT.

This chain joins TRBV5-1 and TRBJ2-1; D might be TRBD1 (6 bases). CDR1 is SGHRS, CDR2 YFSETQ, per germline. The CDR3 contains 16 residues. Trimming removed 0 bases at V and 4 bases at J, with 14 bases between. The CDR3 bases are TGCGCCAGCAGCTTGGGAACGGGACAACCTTACAATGAGCAGTTCTTC. Translated: CASSLGTGQPYNEQFF.

This clone was seen only a few times. The V call is TRBV4-1, the J call TRBJ2-3, with 16 nucleotides matching TRBD2. Germline CDR1 and CDR2: MGHRA and YSYEKL. Losses at the gene ends were 3 bases for V and 8 bases for J; bases not matched to a gene: 8. The CDR3 consists of 17 residues. CDR3 amino acids: CASSHPGLAGGPATQYF. The CDR3 nucleotides are TGCGCCAGCAGCCACCCGGGACTAGCGGGGGGGCCGGCTACGCAGTATTTT.

This clone was observed a few times. The J gene is TRBJ1-1, the V gene TRBV16; unclear D gene. Germline CDR1 is KGHSY and CDR2 is FQNENV. The CDR3 sequence is 14 residues long. V lost 0 bases and J lost 0, with 5 bases in between. The CDR3 DNA reads as TGTGCCAGCAGCCAATCAGCTATGAACACTGAAGCTTTCTTT. This gives the protein CASSQSAMNTEAFF.

The CDR3 is CASSLAGGDGYTF. The CDR3 DNA follows: TGTGCCAGCAGCCTGGCAGGGGGCGATGGCTACACCTTC. The chain combines TRBV11-2 with TRBJ1-2, with TRBD1 identical over 8 bases. With 5 bases clipped from V and 6 bases from J, the junction kept 5 bases outside the gene matches. CDR1 SGHAT and CDR2 FQNNGV come from the germline V gene. CDR3 length: 13 residues.

This clone was recorded a few times. This sequence joins TRBV30 and TRBJ2-3, with 12 bases aligning to TRBD2. Per germline, CDR1 GTSNPN and CDR2 SVGIG (reference sequence). The CDR3 is made up of 15 amino acids. Trimming at V came to 3 bases and at J to 3 bases, leaving 4 bases not matched to a gene. Here the CDR3 reads CAWSPGTSGTDTQYF. The CDR3 nucleotides read TGTGCCTGGAGCCCCGGGACTAGCGGGACAGATACGCAGTATTTT.

This rearrangement joins TRBV7-6 to TRBJ2-1; TRBD2 aligns across 11 bases. CDR3 size: 17 residues. The germline V gene encodes CDR1 SGHVS and CDR2 FNYEAQ. Unmatched junction bases numbered 8, after V lost 2 bases and J lost 5 bases. CDR3 sequence: CASSLRLAGGTDNEQFF. In DNA, the CDR3 is TGTGCCAGCAGCTTAAGGCTAGCGGGAGGAACTGACAATGAGCAGTTCTTC.

The chain couples TRBV19 to TRBJ1-2; a weak D match, TRBD1 (6 bases). V was trimmed by 10 bases and J by 9 bases, leaving 15 bases between them. CDR1 is LNHDA and CDR2 is SQIVND in the germline V gene (reference sequence). This CDR3 contains 11 residues. CDR3 DNA sequence: TGTGCCATCGCGACAGGCTGGCGCTACACCTTC. The encoded protein is CAIATGWRYTF.

This clone was seen a handful of times. The gene calls are TRBV10-3 and TRBJ1-3; TRBD1 matches at 8 bases. The CDR3 spans 15 residues. Trimming took 7 bases from V and 4 from J; bases not matched to a gene: 9. Germline loops: CDR1 ENHRY, CDR2 SYGVKD. The CDR3 spells CAITGAGGEGNTIYF. CDR3 coding DNA: TGTGCCATCACAGGGGCAGGGGGCGAAGGAAACACCATATATTTT.

This clone came up a few times. This sequence joins TRBV2 and TRBJ1-2; a weak D match, TRBD1 (6 bases). Trimming took 5 bases from V and 8 from J, leaving 12 bases between them. The CDR3 sequence is 12 residues long. The V gene's germline CDR1 is SNHLY and CDR2 FYNNEI. CDR3 amino acids: CASSPERGGYTF. DNA of the CDR3: TGTGCCAGCAGTCCGGAGAGGGGGGGCTACACCTTC.

The CDR3 bases are TGTGCCAGCAGCTTGCCAGGGGGTGCCACTCATCTACGTTGGGAGCAGTACTTC. The encoded protein is CASSLPGGATHLRWEQYF. The J gene is TRBJ2-5, the V gene TRBV7-9; 7 nucleotides align to TRBD1. The trim removed 3 bases at V and 11 bases at J, leaving 24 bases unmatched. The length of the CDR3 is 18 residues. Germline V gene data show CDR1 as SEHNR and CDR2 as FQNEAQ (reference sequence).

The CDR3 reads CASRTGADTQYF. CDR3 bases: TGTGCCAGCAGAACAGGGGCAGATACGCAGTATTTT. This chain joins TRBV27 and TRBJ2-3; 7 positions match TRBD1. The V and J ends lost 6 bases and 4 bases, in that order; junction bases with no gene match: 1. Germline V gives CDR1 MNHEY, CDR2 SMNVEV (reference sequence). The CDR3 covers 12 residues.

The gene calls are TRBV4-1 and TRBJ2-3; weak D call: TRBD1 (6 bases). Germline V gene sequence: CDR1 MGHRA, CDR2 YSYEKL. Trimming left V 6 bases short and J 4 bases short, with 14 bases between. The CDR3 totals 14 residues. Here the CDR3 reads CASRTGPGADTQYF. The CDR3 DNA follows: TGCGCCAGCAGGACTGGACCAGGGGCAGATACGCAGTATTTT.

This chain joins TRBV30 and TRBJ2-7; 10 bases are shared with TRBD1. Germline V gene data show CDR1 as GTSNPN and CDR2 as SVGIG (reference sequence). CDR3 length: 18 residues. J gave up 4 bases and V 1 base, and 16 bases lay outside the gene matches. The CDR3 DNA follows: TGTGCCTGGAGTGGCCACGCCGGGACAGGGGTCGCAGGGTACGAGCAGTACTTC. Its protein product is CAWSGHAGTGVAGYEQYF. Together with reference TRBV30 and TRBJ2-7, the CDR3 gives the full variable domain: SQTIHQWPATLVQPVGSPLSLECTVEGTSNPNLYWYRQAAGRGLQLLFYSVGIGQISSEVPQNLSASRPQDRQFILSSKKLLLSDSGFYLCAWSGHAGTGVAGYEQYFGPGTRLTVT.

The J gene is TRBJ2-7, the V gene TRBV7-5; the table assigns TRBD2, which was not confirmed against the DNA. TRBV7-5 is a pseudogene locus. The CDR3 is 14 amino acids. Here the CDR3 reads CVRSHSESSYEQYF. The CDR3 bases are TGTGTCAGAAGCCACTCTGAGAGCTCCTACGAGCAGTACTTC.